These T cell receptor beta chains were read from a single sample in a study of cytomegalovirus exposure and HLA in healthy donors. The repertoire was sequenced with immunoSEQ multiplex PCR; TCRdb's copy has only in-frame clones and lacks some. The sample holds some 120,000 clones, around 84% seen once. Sequenced material: PBMCs. Receptors were obtained from a woman younger than 30 in good health and CMV-seropositive. CDR3s include the opening cysteine and the closing phenylalanine or tryptophan. The D gene is left open where the match is weak. Size is omitted from some rows. Given values are once, few, many or a class for expanded clones.

cdr3_length: 16; v_call: TRBV5-5; j_call: TRBJ2-1; clone_size: .; d_call: TRBD2; cdr3_nt: TGTGCCAGCAGCTCAAGACTAGCGGTTTATGTGAATGAGCAGTTCTTC; cdr3_aa: CASSSRLAVYVNEQFF
cdr3_length: 13; v_call: TRBV6-5; j_call: TRBJ2-5; clone_size: .; d_call: TRBD1; cdr3_nt: TGTGCCAGCTGTGTACAGGGGGGAGAGACCCAGTACTTC; cdr3_aa: CASCVQGGETQYF
cdr3_length: 12; v_call: TRBV19; j_call: TRBJ1-4; clone_size: few; d_call: .; cdr3_nt: TGTGCCAGTAGTATTCATAATGAAAAACTGTTTTTT; cdr3_aa: CASSIHNEKLFF
cdr3_length: 15; v_call: TRBV18; j_call: TRBJ1-1; clone_size: few; d_call: .; cdr3_nt: TGTGCCAGCTCCCAGTTACAGGGATCTAACACTGAAGCTTTCTTT; cdr3_aa: CASSQLQGSNTEAFF
cdr3_length: 14; v_call: TRBV6-1; j_call: TRBJ2-7; clone_size: .; d_call: .; cdr3_nt: TGTGCCAGCCACCCTCTCCCAGCGAGGTACGAGCAGTACTTC; cdr3_aa: CASHPLPARYEQYF
cdr3_length: 13; v_call: TRBV7-9; j_call: TRBJ1-2; clone_size: few; d_call: .; cdr3_nt: TGTTCCAGCAGCAAATGGGGGGAGGGCGGCTACACCTTC; cdr3_aa: CSSSKWGEGGYTF
cdr3_length: 16; v_call: TRBV5-1; j_call: TRBJ2-3; clone_size: once; d_call: TRBD1; cdr3_nt: TGCGCCAGTAAGACAGGGAAGTCGCAACACGCAGATACGCAGTATTTT; cdr3_aa: CASKTGKSQHADTQYF
cdr3_length: 15; v_call: TRBV15; j_call: TRBJ2-4; clone_size: .; d_call: .; cdr3_nt: TGTGCCACCAGCCCAGGGGGGTTGTCCAAAAACATTCAGTACTTC; cdr3_aa: CATSPGGLSKNIQYF
cdr3_length: 18; v_call: TRBV7-9; j_call: TRBJ2-2; clone_size: .; d_call: .; cdr3_nt: TGTGCCAGCAGCTCCCTCACCCCGAAGGGGGCGAACACCGGGGAGCTGTTTTTT; cdr3_aa: CASSSLTPKGANTGELFF
cdr3_length: 15; v_call: TRBV7-9; j_call: TRBJ1-5; clone_size: few; d_call: TRBD1; cdr3_nt: TGTGCCAGCAGCTTAAACGGACAGGGGGGCCAGCCCCAGCATTTT; cdr3_aa: CASSLNGQGGQPQHF
cdr3_length: 16; v_call: TRBV29-1; j_call: TRBJ2-1; clone_size: .; d_call: TRBD2; cdr3_nt: TGCAGCGTTGAGGGGGACGGGGGGAGCTCCTACAATGAGCAGTTCTTC; cdr3_aa: CSVEGDGGSSYNEQFF
cdr3_length: 17; v_call: TRBV18; j_call: TRBJ2-1; clone_size: once; d_call: .; cdr3_nt: TGTGCCAGCTCACCGCTCCCGGATAGCTTCTCCTACAATGAGCAGTTCTTC; cdr3_aa: CASSPLPDSFSYNEQFF
cdr3_length: 19; v_call: TRBV4-1; j_call: TRBJ2-2; clone_size: once; d_call: TRBD1; cdr3_nt: TGCGCCAGCAGCCAAGATTGGGGACAGGACCCCCGGAGCACCGGGGAGCTGTTTTTT; cdr3_aa: CASSQDWGQDPRSTGELFF
cdr3_length: 13; v_call: TRBV11-3; j_call: TRBJ1-1; clone_size: .; d_call: .; cdr3_nt: TGTGCCAGCAGCTTAGTAGGGGAAACTGAAGCTTTCTTT; cdr3_aa: CASSLVGETEAFF
cdr3_length: 17; v_call: TRBV6-1; j_call: TRBJ1-5; clone_size: few; d_call: .; cdr3_nt: TGTGCCAGCAGTGAACGGGGGGGGGCCTATAGCAATCAGCCCCAGCATTTT; cdr3_aa: CASSERGGAYSNQPQHF
cdr3_length: 15; v_call: TRBV19; j_call: TRBJ1-1; clone_size: .; d_call: .; cdr3_nt: TGTGCCAGTAGTATGGTAGGGGTGGTGAGCACTGAAGCTTTCTTT; cdr3_aa: CASSMVGVVSTEAFF
cdr3_length: 16; v_call: TRBV5-1; j_call: TRBJ1-1; clone_size: .; d_call: TRBD1; cdr3_nt: TGCGCCAGCAGCTTTTTAGTAGGGGGCCTTGACACTGAAGCTTTCTTT; cdr3_aa: CASSFLVGGLDTEAFF
cdr3_length: 13; v_call: TRBV6-5; j_call: TRBJ2-7; clone_size: .; d_call: TRBD1; cdr3_nt: TGTGCCAGCAGTTACAGGCAGGGGGACGAGCAGTACTTC; cdr3_aa: CASSYRQGDEQYF
cdr3_length: 15; v_call: TRBV6-6; j_call: TRBJ1-5; clone_size: .; d_call: .; cdr3_nt: TGTGCCAGCAGCCCGGGAGCTTATAGCAATCAGCCCCAGCATTTT; cdr3_aa: CASSPGAYSNQPQHF
cdr3_length: 14; v_call: TRBV9; j_call: TRBJ2-1; clone_size: .; d_call: TRBD2; cdr3_nt: TGTGCCAGCAGTACTAGCGGGGCTAACAATGAGCAGTTCTTC; cdr3_aa: CASSTSGANNEQFF
cdr3_length: 14; v_call: TRBV5-1; j_call: TRBJ1-4; clone_size: .; d_call: .; cdr3_nt: TGCGCCAGCTCCGCCGGGGGGGAGGGTGAAAAACTGTTTTTT; cdr3_aa: CASSAGGEGEKLFF
cdr3_length: 12; v_call: TRBV29-1; j_call: TRBJ1-2; clone_size: .; d_call: .; cdr3_nt: TGCAGCGTGAGGGACAAGGGGTGGGGCTACACCTTC; cdr3_aa: CSVRDKGWGYTF
cdr3_length: 14; v_call: TRBV6-1; j_call: TRBJ2-5; clone_size: .; d_call: .; cdr3_nt: TGTGCCAGCAACGGACTAGAGAGGGGGGAGACCCAGTACTTC; cdr3_aa: CASNGLERGETQYF
cdr3_length: 13; v_call: TRBV5-1; j_call: TRBJ2-5; clone_size: .; d_call: .; cdr3_nt: TGCGCCAGCAGCTTGGGTCAGGGAGAGACCCAGTACTTC; cdr3_aa: CASSLGQGETQYF
cdr3_length: 12; v_call: TRBV6-5; j_call: TRBJ2-3; clone_size: .; d_call: .; cdr3_nt: TGTGCCAGCAGAGCCCTCACAGATACGCAGTATTTT; cdr3_aa: CASRALTDTQYF
cdr3_length: 18; v_call: TRBV4-1; j_call: TRBJ2-3; clone_size: .; d_call: .; cdr3_nt: TGCGCCAGCAGCCACCCTAAGAAGGCTAGCGCGGACACAGATACGCAGTATTTT; cdr3_aa: CASSHPKKASADTDTQYF
cdr3_length: 14; v_call: TRBV28; j_call: TRBJ2-7; clone_size: .; d_call: .; cdr3_nt: TGTGCCAGCATTGAGGGAGCCCGCTCCTACGAGCAGTACTTC; cdr3_aa: CASIEGARSYEQYF
cdr3_length: 13; v_call: TRBV5-1; j_call: TRBJ1-1; clone_size: once; d_call: .; cdr3_nt: TGCGCCAGCAGCCCAACACCTAACACTGAAGCTTTCTTT; cdr3_aa: CASSPTPNTEAFF
cdr3_length: 13; v_call: TRBV7-2; j_call: TRBJ2-3; clone_size: .; d_call: TRBD2; cdr3_nt: TGTGCCAGCGGACGTCTTGGCGGGGGGACGCAGTATTTT; cdr3_aa: CASGRLGGGTQYF
cdr3_length: 13; v_call: TRBV7-3; j_call: TRBJ1-1; clone_size: .; d_call: .; cdr3_nt: TGTGCCAGCAGCGTATCGTTGAACACTGAAGCTTTCTTT; cdr3_aa: CASSVSLNTEAFF
cdr3_length: 13; v_call: TRBV29-1; j_call: TRBJ2-7; clone_size: .; d_call: .; cdr3_nt: TGCAGCGCTGTAAAGACAGCATCCTACGAGCAGTACTTC; cdr3_aa: CSAVKTASYEQYF
cdr3_length: 14; v_call: TRBV25-1; j_call: TRBJ2-7; clone_size: few; d_call: TRBD1; cdr3_nt: TGTGCCAGCAGAGGTGGGGACAGGGTATACGAGCAGTACTTC; cdr3_aa: CASRGGDRVYEQYF
cdr3_length: 13; v_call: TRBV5-6; j_call: TRBJ2-1; clone_size: .; d_call: .; cdr3_nt: TGTGCCAGCAACCTTGTGGGGGCTAATGAGCAGTTCTTC; cdr3_aa: CASNLVGANEQFF
cdr3_length: 14; v_call: TRBV7-6; j_call: TRBJ2-5; clone_size: .; d_call: .; cdr3_nt: TGTGCCAGCAGCCGAGGACAGGGAGGGGAGACCCAGTACTTC; cdr3_aa: CASSRGQGGETQYF
cdr3_length: 18; v_call: TRBV23-1; j_call: TRBJ2-3; clone_size: .; d_call: .; cdr3_nt: TGCGCCAGCAGTCACCTCCCCCCCCTGCCCGGTGGGCCAGATACGCAGTATTTT; cdr3_aa: CASSHLPPLPGGPDTQYF
cdr3_length: 12; v_call: TRBV6-5; j_call: TRBJ1-2; clone_size: .; d_call: .; cdr3_nt: TGTGCCAGCAAGGGGCAGGGCTATGGCTACACCTTC; cdr3_aa: CASKGQGYGYTF
cdr3_length: 12; v_call: TRBV12-1; j_call: TRBJ2-1; clone_size: few; d_call: .; cdr3_nt: TGTGCCAGCAGCCTAACCGTGAATGAGCAGTTCTTC; cdr3_aa: CASSLTVNEQFF
cdr3_length: 16; v_call: TRBV6-6; j_call: TRBJ2-1; clone_size: .; d_call: TRBD2; cdr3_nt: TGTGCCAGCAGACTAGCGGGGACGAGCTCCTACAATGAGCAGTTCTTC; cdr3_aa: CASRLAGTSSYNEQFF
cdr3_length: 17; v_call: TRBV27; j_call: TRBJ2-6; clone_size: .; d_call: TRBD1; cdr3_nt: TGTGCCAGCAGTTTAGGGACAGGGCGTACTGGGGCCAACGTCCTGACTTTC; cdr3_aa: CASSLGTGRTGANVLTF
cdr3_length: 12; v_call: TRBV5-1; j_call: TRBJ2-1; clone_size: .; d_call: .; cdr3_nt: TGCGCCAGCAGCTTACAGGGCAATGAGCAGTTCTTC; cdr3_aa: CASSLQGNEQFF
cdr3_length: 15; v_call: TRBV28; j_call: TRBJ2-1; clone_size: .; d_call: TRBD2; cdr3_nt: TGTGCCAGCAGTGGAACTAGCGGGGGGGTCAATGAGCAGTTCTTC; cdr3_aa: CASSGTSGGVNEQFF
cdr3_length: 13; v_call: TRBV27; j_call: TRBJ1-5; clone_size: .; d_call: TRBD1; cdr3_nt: TGTGCCAGCGGACAGGGGGTGACCCAGCCCCAGCATTTT; cdr3_aa: CASGQGVTQPQHF
cdr3_length: 15; v_call: TRBV7-9; j_call: TRBJ2-3; clone_size: few; d_call: .; cdr3_nt: TGTGCCAGCAGCCCCCGGCGGGGTCTATCGGATACGCAGTATTTT; cdr3_aa: CASSPRRGLSDTQYF
cdr3_length: 14; v_call: TRBV11-2; j_call: TRBJ1-2; clone_size: .; d_call: TRBD1; cdr3_nt: TGTGCCAGCAGCCCCTACAGGGGAAACTATGGCTACACCTTC; cdr3_aa: CASSPYRGNYGYTF
cdr3_length: 11; v_call: TRBV29-1; j_call: TRBJ1-1; clone_size: .; d_call: .; cdr3_nt: TGCAGCGTTCGTTTGAACACTGAAGCTTTCTTT; cdr3_aa: CSVRLNTEAFF
cdr3_length: 16; v_call: TRBV25-1; j_call: TRBJ1-4; clone_size: .; d_call: .; cdr3_nt: TGTGCCAGCAGTGAGAAAATTGGGCAGGGTGATGAAAAACTGTTTTTT; cdr3_aa: CASSEKIGQGDEKLFF
cdr3_length: 14; v_call: TRBV6-1; j_call: TRBJ1-2; clone_size: .; d_call: TRBD1; cdr3_nt: TGTGCCAGGGGGACAGGGGGCGTTAGTTATGGCTACACCTTC; cdr3_aa: CARGTGGVSYGYTF
cdr3_length: 15; v_call: TRBV7-7; j_call: TRBJ2-2; clone_size: once; d_call: TRBD2; cdr3_nt: TGTGCTAGCAGCCCCCGTGGGGGGGTTCCCGGGGAGCTGTTTTTT; cdr3_aa: CASSPRGGVPGELFF
cdr3_length: 13; v_call: TRBV10-3; j_call: TRBJ2-1; clone_size: .; d_call: .; cdr3_nt: TGTGCCATCAGTGAGGGGGCTTACAATGAGCAGTTCTTC; cdr3_aa: CAISEGAYNEQFF
cdr3_length: 17; v_call: TRBV9; j_call: TRBJ2-2; clone_size: .; d_call: TRBD1; cdr3_nt: TGTGCCAGCAGCGTAGGATTGACAGGGCAGGACACCGGGGAGCTGTTTTTT; cdr3_aa: CASSVGLTGQDTGELFF
cdr3_length: 14; v_call: TRBV4-1; j_call: TRBJ1-3; clone_size: .; d_call: TRBD1; cdr3_nt: TGCGCCAGCACAAGGGACAGCTCTGGAAACACCATATATTTT; cdr3_aa: CASTRDSSGNTIYF
cdr3_length: 12; v_call: TRBV11-2; j_call: TRBJ2-7; clone_size: .; d_call: TRBD1; cdr3_nt: TGTGCCAGCAGCCCAGACAGGGTCGAGCAGTACTTC; cdr3_aa: CASSPDRVEQYF
cdr3_length: 14; v_call: TRBV6-5; j_call: TRBJ2-7; clone_size: .; d_call: TRBD2; cdr3_nt: TGTGCCAGCAGGAATAGCGGGGGGGCGTGGGAGCAGTACTTC; cdr3_aa: CASRNSGGAWEQYF
cdr3_length: 14; v_call: TRBV9; j_call: TRBJ1-2; clone_size: .; d_call: TRBD1; cdr3_nt: TGTGCCAGCAGCGTTGGGGACAGCCCTTATGGCTACACCTTC; cdr3_aa: CASSVGDSPYGYTF
cdr3_length: 16; v_call: TRBV9; j_call: TRBJ2-3; clone_size: .; d_call: .; cdr3_nt: TGTGCCAGCAGCGTAGAAAACGGGGTAGTCACAGATACGCAGTATTTT; cdr3_aa: CASSVENGVVTDTQYF